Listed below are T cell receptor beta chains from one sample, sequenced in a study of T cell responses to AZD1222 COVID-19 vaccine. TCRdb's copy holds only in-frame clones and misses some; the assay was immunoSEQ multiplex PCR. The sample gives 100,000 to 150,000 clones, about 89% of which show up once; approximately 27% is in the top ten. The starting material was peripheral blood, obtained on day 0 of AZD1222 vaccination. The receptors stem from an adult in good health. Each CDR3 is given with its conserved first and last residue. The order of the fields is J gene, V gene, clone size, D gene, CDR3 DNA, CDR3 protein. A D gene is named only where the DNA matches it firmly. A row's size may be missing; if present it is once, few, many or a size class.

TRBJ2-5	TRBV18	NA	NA	TGTGCCAGCTCACCCGGGGGGCTTCAGACCCAGTACTTC	CASSPGGLQTQYF
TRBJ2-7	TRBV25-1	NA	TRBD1	TGTGCCAGCAGTGAAGGACAGGCGAGCTCCTACGAGCAGTACTTC	CASSEGQASSYEQYF
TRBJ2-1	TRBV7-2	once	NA	TGTGCCAGCAGCCTCCCGGACTATGAGCAGTTCTTC	CASSLPDYEQFF
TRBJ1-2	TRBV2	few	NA	TGTGCCAGCAATAACCCGCCCTATGGCTACACCTTC	CASNNPPYGYTF
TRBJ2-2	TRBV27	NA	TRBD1	TGTGCCAGCAGTCCCTGGACAGGGGGCCCCACCGGGGAGCTGTTTTTT	CASSPWTGGPTGELFF
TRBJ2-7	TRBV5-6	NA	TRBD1	TGTGCCAGCAGCCCGGACCGGGACAGGGTATACGAGCAGTACTTC	CASSPDRDRVYEQYF
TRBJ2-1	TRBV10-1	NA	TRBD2	TGCTCCGGACTAGCGACAGGTTGGGGGATAAATGAGCAGTTCTTC	CSGLATGWGINEQFF
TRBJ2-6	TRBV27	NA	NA	TGTGCCAGCACTCGCTCTCTGGGCGGGGCCAACGTCCTGACTTTC	CASTRSLGGANVLTF
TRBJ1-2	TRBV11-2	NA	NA	TGTGCCAGCAGCTTTCAGCACGGGCACTATGGCTACACCTTC	CASSFQHGHYGYTF
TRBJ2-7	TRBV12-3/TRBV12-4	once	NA	TGTGCCAGCAGCCCAGGGTACTACGAGCAGTACTTC	CASSPGYYEQYF
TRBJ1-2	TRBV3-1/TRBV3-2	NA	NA	TGTGCCAGCAGCCAAGGTCTGGCAGGGCCGGGCTATGGCTACACCTTC	CASSQGLAGPGYGYTF
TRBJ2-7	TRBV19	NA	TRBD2	TGTGCCAGTAGTTCCTGGGCTAGCGGAGCCTACGAGCAGTACTTC	CASSSWASGAYEQYF
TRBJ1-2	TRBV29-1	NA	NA	TGCAGCGTTGAAGATCAGGTGGCAGCCCTCTATGGCTACACCTTC	CSVEDQVAALYGYTF
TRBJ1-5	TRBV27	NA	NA	TGTGCCAGCAGTTTCTCAGGGATGAGCAATCAGCCCCAGCATTTT	CASSFSGMSNQPQHF
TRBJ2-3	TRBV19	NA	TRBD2	TGTGCCAGTAGTATTCGCGGGAGCAGCACAGATACGCAGTATTTT	CASSIRGSSTDTQYF
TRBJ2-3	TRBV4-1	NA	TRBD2	TGCGCCAGCAGCCAGAGCCCAGCGGGGGATCGCACAGATACGCAGTATTTT	CASSQSPAGDRTDTQYF
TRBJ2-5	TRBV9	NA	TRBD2	TGTGCCAGCAGCGTAGGGACTAGCGGGGAAGAGACCCAGTACTTC	CASSVGTSGEETQYF
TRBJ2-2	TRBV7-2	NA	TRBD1	TGTGCCAGCAGTCCGAGACAGGGGATTGACGCGGAGCTGTTTTTT	CASSPRQGIDAELFF
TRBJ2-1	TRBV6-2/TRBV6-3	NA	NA	TGTGCCAGCAGCCCCAGTAGGGATGAGCAGTTCTTC	CASSPSRDEQFF
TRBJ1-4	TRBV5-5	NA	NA	TGTGCCAGCAGCTTGGCCTTCGGGGGGGATAATGAAAAACTGTTTTTT	CASSLAFGGDNEKLFF
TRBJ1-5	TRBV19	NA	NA	TGTGCCAGTAGTAGCACTACCGGGACCAGAAAAGGCCAGCCCCAGCATTTT	CASSSTTGTRKGQPQHF
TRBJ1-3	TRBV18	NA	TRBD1	TGTGCCAGCTCAACAACAGGGGATCGAAACACCATATATTTT	CASSTTGDRNTIYF
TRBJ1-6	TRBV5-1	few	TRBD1	TGCGCCAGCAGCTTGGGACAGGGGGCATATAATTCACCCCTCCACTTT	CASSLGQGAYNSPLHF
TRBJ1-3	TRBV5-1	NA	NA	TGCGCCAGCAGCTTGGAATCCGGAAACACCATATATTTT	CASSLESGNTIYF
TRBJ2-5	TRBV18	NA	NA	TGTGCCAGCTCTCCCGGGACGGTCCAAGAGACCCAGTACTTC	CASSPGTVQETQYF
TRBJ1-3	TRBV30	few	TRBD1	TGTGCCTCGGGACAGGGGGTATCTGGAAACACCATATATTTT	CASGQGVSGNTIYF
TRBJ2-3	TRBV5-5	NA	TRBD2	TGTGCCAGCAGCTTGGGGCCTGATGGAGCGGGAGTTTTAGGCGATACGCAGTATTTT	CASSLGPDGAGVLGDTQYF
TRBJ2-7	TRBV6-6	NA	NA	TGTGCCAGCAGTTACTCGTCCCGTCCGGAGCAGTACTTC	CASSYSSRPEQYF
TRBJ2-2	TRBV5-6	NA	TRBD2	TGTGCCAGCAGTCCTATAGCGGGAGCGGGCACCGGGGAGCTGTTTTTT	CASSPIAGAGTGELFF
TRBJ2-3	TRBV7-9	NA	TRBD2	TGTGCCAGCAGCCCACCGGGACTAGTGGGAGATACGCAGTATTTT	CASSPPGLVGDTQYF
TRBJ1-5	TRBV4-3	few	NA	TGCGCCAGCAGCCAAGAGGCGCATCAGCCCCAGCATTTT	CASSQEAHQPQHF
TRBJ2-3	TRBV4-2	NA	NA	TGTGCCAGCAGCGGAGCAGGGGAACGCACAGATACGCAGTATTTT	CASSGAGERTDTQYF
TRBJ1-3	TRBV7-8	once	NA	TGTGCCAGCACCCCTGGGTACCGCGGCTCTGGAAACACCATATATTTT	CASTPGYRGSGNTIYF
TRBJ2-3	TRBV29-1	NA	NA	TGCAGCGTTGCCGACTTCGAGAGCACAGATACGCAGTATTTT	CSVADFESTDTQYF
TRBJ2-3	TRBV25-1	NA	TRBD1	TGTGCCAGCAGAACCGGGACAGGGTGGACAGATACGCAGTATTTT	CASRTGTGWTDTQYF
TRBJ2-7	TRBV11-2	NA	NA	TGTGCCAGCAGCTTAGTGCCGGGGGCATTGGACGAGCAGTACTTC	CASSLVPGALDEQYF
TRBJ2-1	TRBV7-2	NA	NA	TGTGCCAGCAGCTTTTTCGGCCCCTACAATGAGCAGTTCTTC	CASSFFGPYNEQFF
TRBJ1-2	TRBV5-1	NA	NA	TGCGCCAGCAGCTTGGCGCAGAACTATGGCTACACCTTC	CASSLAQNYGYTF
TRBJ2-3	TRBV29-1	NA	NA	TGCAGCGTGAGATCCGCTAGCGAATATACGCAGTATTTT	CSVRSASEYTQYF
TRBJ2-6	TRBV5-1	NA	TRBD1	TGCGCCAGCAGCCAGGACAGGGCTGGGGCCAACGTCCTGACTTTC	CASSQDRAGANVLTF
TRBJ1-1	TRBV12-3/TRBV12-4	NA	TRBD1	TGTGCCAGCAGCCCGACAGGGGGCTTTGAAGCTTTCTTT	CASSPTGGFEAFF
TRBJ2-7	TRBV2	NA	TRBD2	TGTGCCAGCAGTGACTTGGGACTAGCTTTCTACGAGCAGTACTTC	CASSDLGLAFYEQYF
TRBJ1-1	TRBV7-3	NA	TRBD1	TGTGCCAGCAGCGACACGCACTTGACAGGGGAGGGTATGAACACTGAAGCTTTCTTT	CASSDTHLTGEGMNTEAFF
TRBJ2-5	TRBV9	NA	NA	TGTGCCAGCAGCCCCCCGGCGGGGCCAGAGACCCAGTACTTC	CASSPPAGPETQYF
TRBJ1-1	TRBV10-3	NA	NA	TGTGCCATCAGTGGTCAAACTGGTCGTGGGTACACTGAAGCTTTCTTT	CAISGQTGRGYTEAFF
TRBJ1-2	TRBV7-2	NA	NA	TGTGCCATAGCCCTTTCGCCGAATGGGGGCTACACCTTC	CAIALSPNGGYTF
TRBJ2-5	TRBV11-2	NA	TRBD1	TGTGCCAGCACCACCCGGGACAGGGGGGAGACCCAGTACTTC	CASTTRDRGETQYF
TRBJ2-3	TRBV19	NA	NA	TGTGCCAGTAGTATCGGGACAACCTCCCGCACAGATACGCAGTATTTT	CASSIGTTSRTDTQYF
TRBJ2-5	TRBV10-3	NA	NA	TGTGCCACGTCAGAGGGCTTTACAGGGTCCTCACCAGAGACCCAGTACTTC	CATSEGFTGSSPETQYF
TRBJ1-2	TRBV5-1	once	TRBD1	TGCGCCAGCAGCCGGAACAGGGGGCTTCAGGAGTCGGATGGCTACACCTTC	CASSRNRGLQESDGYTF
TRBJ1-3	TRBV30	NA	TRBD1	TGTGCCTTGGGACAGGGGGCCGGAAACACCATATATTTT	CALGQGAGNTIYF
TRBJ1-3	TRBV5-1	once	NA	TGCGCCAGCCGCACAGGGTCGAGCGGAAACACCATATATTTT	CASRTGSSGNTIYF
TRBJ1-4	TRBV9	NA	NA	TGTGCCAGCAGCGTAGGAGCTGGGGGGCGGGATAATGAAAAACTGTTTTTT	CASSVGAGGRDNEKLFF
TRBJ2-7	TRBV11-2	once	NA	TGTGCCAGCAGCTTAATCCGCGGCAGGGCCCACGAGCAGTACTTC	CASSLIRGRAHEQYF
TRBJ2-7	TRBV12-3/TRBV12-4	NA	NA	TGTGCCAGCAGTTTTCGGTACGAGCAGTACTTC	CASSFRYEQYF